This T cell receptor (beta chain) originates from a study of beta chain features in type 1 diabetes. Broader study findings: Within patients, naive, central memory and Treg TCRB repertoires seemed more similar than within healthy donors. The study found moderately but significantly shorter TCRB CDR3s in all four CD4+ subsets of Type 1 diabetes patients.

The CDR3 contains 15 residues. Trimming at V came to 5 bases and at J to 9 bases, leaving 7 bases not matched to a gene. Germline CDR1 and CDR2: SGHTA and FQGNSA. The table lists this clone with many counts. What it binds is unknown. Expressed TCRB transcripts were sequenced because the entire RNA isolate underwent reverse transcription. Clones were sequenced by immunoSEQ multiplex PCR, and TCRdb holds only the in-frame ones, with some missing. This table holds about 130,000 clones, roughly a tenth found once. J is TRBJ2-1 and V is TRBV7-2; 13 bases map to TRBD2. The sequencing input was central memory CD4+ T cells from blood. This TCR derives from a man younger than 35 in good health. The CDR3 region is CASSATSGGASEQFF. The DNA for the CDR3 is TGTGCCAGCAGCGCAACTAGCGGGGGGGCTAGTGAGCAGTTCTTC.